This T cell receptor beta chain stems from a study of CD8 T cells in ankylosing spondylitis. Study-wide findings and caveats: From matched ankylosing spondylitis synovial fluid, disease-linked clones were reportedly recovered at significantly enriched levels. One TCR beta motif, made up of roughly eight highly homologous variants, appeared characteristic of ankylosing spondylitis blood.

To note about this clonotype: Antigen: not known.

In making TCR beta libraries, quantitative 5'-RACE with molecular barcodes was used. TCRdb analysed the 5' RACE reads with MiXCR anew, one entry per CDR3 protein. The sample includes about 390,000 distinct CDR3 sequences, about 22% of them seen just once. The V gene's germline CDR1 is SGHRS and CDR2 YFSETQ. CDR3 length: 14 residues. Unmatched junction bases numbered 7, after V lost 6 bases and J lost 6 bases. The sequence was collected from a male donor with ankylosing spondylitis. The chain links TRBV5-1 to TRBJ2-1; TRBD1 matches at 9 bases. Sample: blood, either unsorted or a sorted T cell fraction (not recorded which). The CDR3 nucleotides are TGCGCCAGCAAAACAGGGGGCCGGACCAATGAGCAGTTCTTC. Translation gives CASKTGGRTNEQFF.